This TCR beta chain was obtained from a study of cytomegalovirus exposure and HLA in healthy donors. V lost 10 bases, J lost 7 bases, and 8 bases lay in between. This CDR3 comprises 9 residues. Germline CDR1 is LNHDA and CDR2 is SQIVND (reference sequence). Study-level results: Prediction of most subjects' HLA-A and HLA-B alleles by TCR beta sequences was reportedly accurate. The study put some 150 TCR beta chains on its list as cytomegalovirus-associated.

Both 60 Vbeta primers and 13 Jbeta primers went into the PCR. Measured with immunoSEQ multiplex PCR; TCRdb has only the in-frame clones, and not every one. The sample yields hundreds of thousands of clones, over 75% seen once. To note about this clone: Its specificity is unknown.

J is TRBJ2-7 and V is TRBV19; D unresolved. The sequenced material came from PBMCs. This receptor was identified in a male donor in good health and CMV-seronegative. CDR3 bases: TGTGCCACCCCCCGGGAGCAGTACTTC. Protein product: CATPREQYF.